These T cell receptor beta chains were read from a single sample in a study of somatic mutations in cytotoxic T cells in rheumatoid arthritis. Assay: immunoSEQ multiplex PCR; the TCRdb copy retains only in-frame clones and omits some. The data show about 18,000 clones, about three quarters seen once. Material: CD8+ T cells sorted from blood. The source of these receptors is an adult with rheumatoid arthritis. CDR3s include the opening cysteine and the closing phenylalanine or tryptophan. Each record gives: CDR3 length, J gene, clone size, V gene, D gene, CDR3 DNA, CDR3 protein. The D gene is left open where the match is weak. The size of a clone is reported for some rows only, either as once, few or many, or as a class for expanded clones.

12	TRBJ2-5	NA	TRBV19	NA	TGTGCCAGTAGTTCAGGGACAGAGACCCAGTACTTC	CASSSGTETQYF
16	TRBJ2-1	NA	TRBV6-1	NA	TGTGCCAGCAGTGAACAAGCTGGGGGCTCCTACAATGAGCAGTTCTTC	CASSEQAGGSYNEQFF
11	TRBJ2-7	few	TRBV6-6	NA	TGTGCCAGCAGTTACAGTCGCGAGCAGTACTTC	CASSYSREQYF
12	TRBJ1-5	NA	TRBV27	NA	TGTGCCAGCAGTTTTGTCGGTCAGCCCCAGCATTTT	CASSFVGQPQHF
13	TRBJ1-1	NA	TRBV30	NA	TGTGCCTGGAGTACGACAGAGAACACTGAAGCTTTCTTT	CAWSTTENTEAFF
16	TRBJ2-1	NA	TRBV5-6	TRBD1	TGTGCCAGCAGCTTGCCGAGTGGGACAGGGATGGCTGAGCAGTTCTTC	CASSLPSGTGMAEQFF
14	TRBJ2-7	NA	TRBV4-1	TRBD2	TGCGCCAGCAGCCAAGGGAGCGGGAGTTACGAGCAGTACTTC	CASSQGSGSYEQYF
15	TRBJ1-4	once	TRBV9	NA	TGTGCCAGCAGCGTAGATTCCGGGAATTATGAAAAACTGTTTTTT	CASSVDSGNYEKLFF
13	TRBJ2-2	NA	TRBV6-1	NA	TGTGCCAGCGCTGCGCCCAACACCGGGGAGCTGTTTTTT	CASAAPNTGELFF
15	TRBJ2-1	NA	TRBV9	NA	TGTGCCAGCAGCGTCGCCCGGGGGCCCTACAATGAGCAGTTCTTC	CASSVARGPYNEQFF
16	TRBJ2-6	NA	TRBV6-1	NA	TGTGCCAGCAGTGGGGGCGGCGGCTCTGGGGCCAACGTCCTGACTTTC	CASSGGGGSGANVLTF
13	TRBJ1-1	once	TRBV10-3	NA	TGTGCCATCAGTGATGGGCCCGTTCTTGAAGCTTTCTTT	CAISDGPVLEAFF
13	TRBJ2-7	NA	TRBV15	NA	TGTGCCACCAGCAGAGGCGGGGTCTACGAGCAGTACTTC	CATSRGGVYEQYF
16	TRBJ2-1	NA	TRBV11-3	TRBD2	TGTGCCAGCAGCGATAGACTAGCCGATACCTACAATGAGCAGTTCTTC	CASSDRLADTYNEQFF
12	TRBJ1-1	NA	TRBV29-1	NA	TGCAGCGCCGAACTGGGTAGCACTGAAGCTTTCTTT	CSAELGSTEAFF
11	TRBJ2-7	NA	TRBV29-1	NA	TGCAGCGTTCCCAGTGATGGCGAGCAGTACTTC	CSVPSDGEQYF
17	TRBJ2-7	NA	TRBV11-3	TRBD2	TGTGCCAGCAGCTTAGCCTTACTAGCGGGAGTAGTCCACGAGCAGTACTTC	CASSLALLAGVVHEQYF
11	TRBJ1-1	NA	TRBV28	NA	TGTGCCAGCAGGGATGGGCTTGAAGCTTTCTTT	CASRDGLEAFF
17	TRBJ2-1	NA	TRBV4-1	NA	TGCGCCAGCAGCCAAGATGGCCCGGGGGCGCCGTTCAATGAGCAGTTCTTC	CASSQDGPGAPFNEQFF
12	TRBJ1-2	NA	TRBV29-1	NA	TGCAGCGTTGCCGACACAGTATATGGCTACACCTTC	CSVADTVYGYTF
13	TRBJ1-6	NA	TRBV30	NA	TGTGCCTGGAACGTCGGCGATTACTCACCCCTCCACTTT	CAWNVGDYSPLHF
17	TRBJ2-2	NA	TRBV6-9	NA	TGTGCCAGCCCCCAGTACTTGTATGTGGGCGAGGACGGGGAGCTGTTTTTT	CASPQYLYVGEDGELFF
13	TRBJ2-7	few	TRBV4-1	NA	TGCGCCAGCAGCCAAGGCCGACTAGACGAGCAGTACTTC	CASSQGRLDEQYF
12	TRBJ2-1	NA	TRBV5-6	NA	TGTGCCAGCAGCTTGGATAACAATGAGCAGTTCTTC	CASSLDNNEQFF
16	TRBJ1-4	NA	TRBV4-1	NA	TGCGCCAGCAGCCAAGTACGAATTTCGACTAATGAAAAACTGTTTTTT	CASSQVRISTNEKLFF
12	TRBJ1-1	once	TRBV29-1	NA	TGCAGCGTTGAAGAGGGAGGCACTGAAGCTTTCTTT	CSVEEGGTEAFF
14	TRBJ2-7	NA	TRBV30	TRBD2	TGTGCCGCTGAGCCGGGACTAGCGGTTGACGAGCAGTACTTC	CAAEPGLAVDEQYF
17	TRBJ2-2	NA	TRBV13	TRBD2	TGTGCCAGCAGCCGAGGTCGGGGACTAGCCCCTGCCGGGGAGCTGTTTTTT	CASSRGRGLAPAGELFF